This TCR beta chain was sequenced in a study of blood T cell repertoires in COVID-19. In its sample, this clone was seen a few times. Per the original data handling: It was from reference gene primer amplification that nucleated cell counts were estimated. Sequencing used immunoSEQ multiplex PCR; TCRdb keeps in-frame clones, though not all of them. The V and J calls and the clone size are those of that table, but D and trimming were determined from the DNA. The sample consists of about 39,000 clones, roughly 80% of them appearing once. The CDR3 extends over 16 amino acids. The germline gives CDR1 MNHNS, CDR2 SASEGT. Trimming removed 6 bases at V and 1 base at J, with 17 bases between.

The chain uses TRBV6-1 and TRBJ2-3; D unclear. The sample comprised peripheral blood. The clonotype was recovered from a man aged 60 to 75 in a cohort sampled during active COVID-19. The CDR3 region is CASSERVSWGTDTQYF. For the CDR3, the DNA is TGTGCCAGCAGCGAACGGGTGAGCTGGGGCACAGATACGCAGTATTTT.